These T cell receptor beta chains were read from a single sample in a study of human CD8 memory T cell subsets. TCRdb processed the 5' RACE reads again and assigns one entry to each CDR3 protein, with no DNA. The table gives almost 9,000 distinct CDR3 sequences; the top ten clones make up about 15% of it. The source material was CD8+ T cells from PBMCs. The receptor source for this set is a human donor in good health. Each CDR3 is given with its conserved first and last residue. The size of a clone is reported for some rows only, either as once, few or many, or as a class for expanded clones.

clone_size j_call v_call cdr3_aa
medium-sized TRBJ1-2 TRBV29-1 CSVEEGVLNYGYTF
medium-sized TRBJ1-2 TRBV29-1 CSVGSGSDYGYTF
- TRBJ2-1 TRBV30 CAWGGYNEQFF
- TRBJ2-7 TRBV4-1 CASSQGHGQGTYEQYF
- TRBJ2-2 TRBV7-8 CASSYGLAGNTGELFF
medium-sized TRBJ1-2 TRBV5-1 CASRTDEDHYGYTF
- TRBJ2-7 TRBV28 CASSYAGQTYEQYF
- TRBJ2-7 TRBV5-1 CASSQGLAGPYEQYF
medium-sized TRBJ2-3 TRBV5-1 CASSSERDTQYF
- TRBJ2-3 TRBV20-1 CSAKRRGQYTDTQYF
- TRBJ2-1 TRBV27 CASSLRNWEEAYNEQFF
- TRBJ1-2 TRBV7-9 CASSSPSGTTDGYTF